The 7 T cell receptor beta chains listed next were all sequenced from one sample in a study of CD8 T cells in ankylosing spondylitis. TCRdb reprocessed the 5' RACE reads via MiXCR and lists one record per CDR3 protein. This table holds around 120,000 distinct CDR3 sequences, under 30% found once. What was sequenced was synovial fluid, either unsorted or a sorted T cell fraction (not recorded which). These receptors came from a male donor with ankylosing spondylitis.

This clonotype was observed a handful of times. V and J are TRBV30 and TRBJ2-1; D remains ambiguous. CDR1 and CDR2 from the germline V gene are GTSNPN and SVGIG (reference sequence). This CDR3 comprises 12 residues. V was clipped by 0 bases and J by 7 bases, with 7 bases between them. CDR3 sequence: CAWSVIQNEQFF. The CDR3 DNA reads TGTGCCTGGAGTGTCATCCAAAATGAGCAGTTCTTC.

The chain uses TRBV20-1 and TRBJ2-2; TRBD1 matches at 7 bases. CDR3 length equals 17 residues. Germline-derived CDR1 and CDR2 are DFQATT and SNEGSKA (reference sequence). Unmatched junction bases numbered 15, after V lost 6 bases and J lost 2 bases. CDR3 protein: CSANLQGSEINTGELFF. As DNA, the CDR3 is TGCAGTGCAAATTTACAGGGGTCGGAGATAAACACCGGGGAGCTGTTTTTT.

This clonotype was seen only a few times. The CDR3 reads CASSPPTGNSYNEQFF. CDR3 nucleotide sequence: TGTGCCAGCTCACCACCGACAGGGAACTCCTACAATGAGCAGTTCTTC. The V gene is TRBV18, the J gene TRBJ2-1, with 7 positions matching TRBD1. CDR1 KGHSH and CDR2 LQKENI come from the germline V gene. V lost 0 bases to trimming and J lost 0 bases; unmatched junction nucleotides: 2. The CDR3 runs 16 residues.

This sequence joins TRBV11-2 and TRBJ2-7, with 8 bases that match TRBD1. Trimming cost V 2 bases and J 5 bases; bases outside gene matches: 8. The germline V gene has CDR1 SGHAT and CDR2 FQNNGV. CDR3 length: 15 amino acids. The CDR3 loop reads CASSLWTGSADEQYF. The DNA of the CDR3 is TGTGCCAGCAGCTTATGGACAGGGAGTGCCGACGAGCAGTACTTC. The complete variable domain, with remaining parts taken from reference TRBV11-2 and TRBJ2-7, reads EAGVAQSPRYKIIEKRQSVAFWCNPISGHATLYWYQQILGQGPKLLIQFQNNGVVDDSQLPKDRFSAERLKGVDSTLKIQPAKLEDSAVYLCASSLWTGSADEQYFGPGTRLTVT.

The chain combines TRBV9 with TRBJ1-1; a possible D gene is TRBD1 (5 bases). V lost 0 bases and J lost 6, with 9 bases in between. The CDR3 is made up of 13 amino acids. Germline lookup yields CDR1 SGDLS and CDR2 YYNGEE. CDR3 residues: CASSVGQLPEAFF. The CDR3 bases are TGTGCCAGCAGCGTAGGACAGTTGCCTGAAGCTTTCTTT.

This clonotype was observed at least ten times. The rearrangement joins TRBV27 to TRBJ2-1; TRBD2 aligns across 10 bases. CDR1 is MNHEY and CDR2 is SMNVEV in the germline V gene (reference sequence). The CDR3 has 18 amino acids. V shed 7 bases and J 15 bases; nucleotides not matched to a gene: 27. The CDR3 loop is CASNRLGLAESKRDDSFF. As DNA, the CDR3 is TGTGCCAGCAACCGACTCGGACTAGCGGAATCTAAAAGGGATGATTCGTTCTTC.

The chain is built from TRBV18 and TRBJ2-3; D is undetermined. In germline, CDR1 is KGHSH, CDR2 LQKENI. Trimming left V 2 bases short and J 5 bases short, with 8 bases between. The CDR3 is 13 amino acids. The CDR3 region is CASSPEVEDTQYF. CDR3 in DNA: TGTGCCAGCTCACCAGAGGTGGAAGATACGCAGTATTTT. The entire variable domain, with the rest obtained from reference TRBV18 and TRBJ2-3, is as follows: NAGVMQNPRHLVRRRGQEARLRCSPMKGHSHVYWYRQLPEEGLKFMVYLQKENIIDESGMPKERFSAEFPKEGPSILRIQQVVRGDSAAYFCASSPEVEDTQYFGPGTRLTVL.